These 8 T cell receptor beta chains came from one sample sequenced in a study of blood T cell repertoires in COVID-19. Sequencing used immunoSEQ multiplex PCR; TCRdb keeps in-frame clones, though not all of them. The data contain about 110,000 clones, roughly four fifths of them seen just once; the ten biggest clones take up approximately 4.1%. Sample: peripheral blood. These receptors originate from a woman between 65 and 79 years old with acute or convalescent COVID-19.

The V and J genes are TRBV10-1 and TRBJ2-1; 14 positions agree with TRBD2. Germline V lookup: CDR1 WNHNN, CDR2 SYGVQD (reference sequence). CDR3 size: 13 residues. V lost 6 bases to trimming and J lost 9 bases; unmatched junction nucleotides: 1. The CDR3 spells CASRTSGGGEQFF. CDR3 coding DNA: TGCGCCAGCAGGACTAGCGGGGGGGGTGAGCAGTTCTTC.

The chain is built from TRBV6-4 and TRBJ2-1; 11 bases align to TRBD2. V lost 3 bases, J lost 7 bases, and 14 bases stayed unmatched. From germline, CDR1 is MRHNA and CDR2 SNTAGT. The CDR3 consists of 18 residues. The CDR3 sequence is CASSDNRGSGGAVNEQFF. CDR3 nucleotide sequence: TGTGCCAGCAGTGATAATCGTGGTAGCGGGGGGGCCGTAAATGAGCAGTTCTTC.

The rearrangement joins TRBV7-9 to TRBJ1-2; D is perhaps TRBD1 (6 bases). Trimming removed 5 bases at V and 4 bases at J, with 14 bases between. The CDR3 is 14 residues long. Germline CDR1 and CDR2: SEHNR and FQNEAQ (reference sequence). This chain's CDR3 is CASSAQGIGYGYTF. The DNA for the CDR3 is TGTGCCAGCAGCGCTCAGGGGATCGGCTATGGCTACACCTTC.

The chain uses TRBV7-3 and TRBJ1-1, with TRBD1 identical over 7 bases. CDR3 size: 14 residues. The germline V gene encodes CDR1 SGHTA and CDR2 FQGTGA. Trimming removed 0 bases from V and 5 bases from J; junction bases left unmatched: 3. The CDR3: CASSLTSTGTEAFF. The CDR3 DNA reads TGTGCCAGCAGCTTAACGTCGACAGGGACTGAAGCTTTCTTT. Using reference TRBV7-3 and TRBJ1-1 for the parts outside the CDR3, the full variable domain is GAGVSQTPSNKVTEKGKYVELRCDPISGHTALYWYRQSLGQGPEFLIYFQGTGAADDSGLPNDRFFAVRPEGSVSTLKIQRTERGDSAVYLCASSLTSTGTEAFFGQGTRLTVV.

V is TRBV9 and J is TRBJ2-5; D is possibly TRBD1 (5 bases). The CDR3 is 18 residues long. Germline V gene data show CDR1 as SGDLS and CDR2 as YYNGEE. The ends were cut back, 3 bases at V and 5 bases at J, with 26 bases in the middle. The chain's CDR3 is CASSAQTGQGRSRETQYF. As DNA, the CDR3 is TGTGCCAGCAGCGCACAGACGGGTCAGGGAAGGAGCCGGGAGACCCAGTACTTC.

The rearrangement links TRBV4-2 to TRBJ2-1; 13 bases are a match to TRBD2. CDR3 size: 19 residues. Germline V gives CDR1 LGHNA, CDR2 YNFKEQ. V was pared by 2 bases and J by 0 bases, with 7 bases of the junction left unmatched. CDR3 residues: CASSQQLAGGPGSYNEQFF. In nucleotides, the CDR3 is TGTGCCAGCAGCCAACAACTAGCGGGAGGGCCCGGCTCCTACAATGAGCAGTTCTTC.

The chain recombines TRBV5-6 with TRBJ1-4; 9 bases map to TRBD1. This CDR3 has 14 amino acids. The V and J ends lost 2 bases and 7 bases, in that order; junction bases with no gene match: 3. CDR1 is SGHDT and CDR2 is YYEEEE in the germline V gene. CDR3 residues: CASSLQGAGEKLFF. The CDR3 DNA reads as TGTGCCAGCAGCTTACAGGGGGCGGGTGAAAAACTGTTTTTT.

V usage is TRBV4-1 and J usage is TRBJ2-7; 10 bases fit TRBD2. Trimming took 4 bases from V and 4 from J; bases not matched to a gene: 7. The CDR3 spans 15 residues. The germline gives CDR1 MGHRA, CDR2 YSYEKL. The DNA of the CDR3 is TGCGCCAGCAGCCTGGGGTTTAGCGGGGGGTACGAGCAGTACGTC. Translated: CASSLGFSGGYEQYV.